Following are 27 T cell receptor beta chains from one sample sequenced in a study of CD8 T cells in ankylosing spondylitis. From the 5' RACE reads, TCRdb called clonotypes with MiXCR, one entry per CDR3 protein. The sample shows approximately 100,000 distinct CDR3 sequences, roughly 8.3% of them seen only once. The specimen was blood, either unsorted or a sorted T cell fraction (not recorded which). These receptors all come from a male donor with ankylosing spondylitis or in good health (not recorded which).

The DNA of the CDR3 is TGCGCCAGCAGCCCTTTCCGGGGGACTACAGATACGCAGTATTTT. Its protein is CASSPFRGTTDTQYF. The genes are TRBV4-3 and TRBJ2-3; TRBD2 might be the D (6 bases). In germline, CDR1 is LGHNA, CDR2 YSLEER. There are 15 residues in the CDR3. The V and J ends lost 4 bases and 3 bases respectively, with 14 bases between them.

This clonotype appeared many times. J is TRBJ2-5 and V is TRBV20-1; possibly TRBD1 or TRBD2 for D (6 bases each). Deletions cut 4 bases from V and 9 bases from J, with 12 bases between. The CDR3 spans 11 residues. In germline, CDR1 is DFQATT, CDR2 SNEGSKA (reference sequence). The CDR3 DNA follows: TGCAGTGCTAACGAGGGGGAGGCCCAGTACTTC. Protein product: CSANEGEAQYF.

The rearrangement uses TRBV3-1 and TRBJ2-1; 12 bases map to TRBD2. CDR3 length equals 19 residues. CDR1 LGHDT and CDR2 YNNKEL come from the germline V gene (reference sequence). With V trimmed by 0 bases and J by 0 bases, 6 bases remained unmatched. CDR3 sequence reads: CASSQEGLAGGSSYNEQFF. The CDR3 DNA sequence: TGTGCCAGCAGCCAAGAAGGCCTAGCGGGAGGGAGCTCCTACAATGAGCAGTTCTTC.

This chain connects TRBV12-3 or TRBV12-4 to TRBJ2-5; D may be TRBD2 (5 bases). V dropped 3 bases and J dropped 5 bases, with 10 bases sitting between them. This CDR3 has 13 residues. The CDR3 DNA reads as TGTGCCAGCAGTTTTGGACCGGGGGAGACCCAGTACTTC. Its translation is CASSFGPGETQYF.

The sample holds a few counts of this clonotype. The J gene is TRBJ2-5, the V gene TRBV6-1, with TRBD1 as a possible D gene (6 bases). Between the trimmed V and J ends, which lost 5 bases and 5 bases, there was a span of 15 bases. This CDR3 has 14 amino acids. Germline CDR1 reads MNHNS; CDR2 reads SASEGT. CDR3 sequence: CASSPRQVRETQYF. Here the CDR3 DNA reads TGTGCCAGCAGTCCCCGACAGGTTCGGGAGACCCAGTACTTC.

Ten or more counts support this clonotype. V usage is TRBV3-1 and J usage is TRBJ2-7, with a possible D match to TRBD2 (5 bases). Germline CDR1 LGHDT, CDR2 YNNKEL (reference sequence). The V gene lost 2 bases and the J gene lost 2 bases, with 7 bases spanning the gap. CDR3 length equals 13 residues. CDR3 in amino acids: CASSQIGAYEQYF. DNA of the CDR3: TGTGCCAGCAGCCAAATCGGGGCCTACGAGCAGTACTTC.

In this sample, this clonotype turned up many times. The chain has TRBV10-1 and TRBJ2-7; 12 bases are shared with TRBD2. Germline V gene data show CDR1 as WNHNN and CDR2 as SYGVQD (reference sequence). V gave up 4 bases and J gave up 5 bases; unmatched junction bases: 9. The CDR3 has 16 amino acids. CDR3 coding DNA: TGCGCCAGCAGTGGACTAGCGGGAGTGGCCAGGAACGAGCAGTACTTC. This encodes CASSGLAGVARNEQYF.

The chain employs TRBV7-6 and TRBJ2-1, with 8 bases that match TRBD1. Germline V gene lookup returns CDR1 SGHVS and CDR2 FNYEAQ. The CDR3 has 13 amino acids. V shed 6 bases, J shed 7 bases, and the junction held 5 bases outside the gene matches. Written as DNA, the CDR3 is TGTGCCAGCAGTCCGGACAGGGAGAATGAGCAGTTCTTC. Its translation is CASSPDRENEQFF.

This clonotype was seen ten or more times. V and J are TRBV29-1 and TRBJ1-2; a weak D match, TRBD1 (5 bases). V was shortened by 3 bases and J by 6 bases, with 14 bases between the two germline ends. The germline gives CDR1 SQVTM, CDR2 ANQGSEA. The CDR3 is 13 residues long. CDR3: CSVETRDWDGYTF. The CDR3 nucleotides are TGCAGCGTTGAGACCCGGGACTGGGATGGCTACACCTTC.

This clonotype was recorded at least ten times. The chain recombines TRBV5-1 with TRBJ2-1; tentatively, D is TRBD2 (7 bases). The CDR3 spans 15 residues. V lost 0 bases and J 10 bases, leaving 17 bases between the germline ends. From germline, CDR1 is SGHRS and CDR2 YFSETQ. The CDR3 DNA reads TGCGCCAGCAGCTTGGAGCTAGCGGACCAGGGGGAGCAGTTCTTC. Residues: CASSLELADQGEQFF. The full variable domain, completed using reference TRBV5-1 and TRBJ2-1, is KAGVTQTPRYLIKTRGQQVTLSCSPISGHRSVSWYQQTPGQGLQFLFEYFSETQRNKGNFPGRFSGRQFSNSRSEMNVSTLELGDSALYLCASSLELADQGEQFFGPGTRLTVL.

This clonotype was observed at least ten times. The CDR3, as DNA: TGTGCCACCAGTGACCCCGGACAGACAGATACGCAGTATTTT. It codes for CATSDPGQTDTQYF. The rearrangement joins TRBV24-1 to TRBJ2-3; maybe TRBD1 (6 bases). Trimming removed 4 bases from V and 3 bases from J, with 10 bases in between. From germline, CDR1 is KGHDR and CDR2 SFDVKD. This CDR3 comprises 14 residues.

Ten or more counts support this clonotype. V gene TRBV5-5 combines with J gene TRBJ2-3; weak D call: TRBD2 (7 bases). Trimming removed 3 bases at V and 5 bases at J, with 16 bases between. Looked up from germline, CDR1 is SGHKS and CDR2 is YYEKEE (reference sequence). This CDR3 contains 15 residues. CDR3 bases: TGTGCCAGCAGCTCCACTAGCGCGACAGGAGATACGCAGTATTTT. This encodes CASSSTSATGDTQYF. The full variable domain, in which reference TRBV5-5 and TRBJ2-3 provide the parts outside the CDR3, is DAGVTQSPTHLIKTRGQQVTLRCSPISGHKSVSWYQQVLGQGPQFIFQYYEKEERGRGNFPDRFSARQFPNYSSELNVNALLLGDSALYLCASSSTSATGDTQYFGPGTRLTVL.

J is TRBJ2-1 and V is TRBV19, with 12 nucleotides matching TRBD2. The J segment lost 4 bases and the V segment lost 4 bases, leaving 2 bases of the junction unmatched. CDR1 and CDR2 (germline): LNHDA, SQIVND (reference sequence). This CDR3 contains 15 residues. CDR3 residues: CASSTGLAGYNEQFF. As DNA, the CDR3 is TGTGCCAGTAGTACCGGACTAGCGGGGTACAATGAGCAGTTCTTC.

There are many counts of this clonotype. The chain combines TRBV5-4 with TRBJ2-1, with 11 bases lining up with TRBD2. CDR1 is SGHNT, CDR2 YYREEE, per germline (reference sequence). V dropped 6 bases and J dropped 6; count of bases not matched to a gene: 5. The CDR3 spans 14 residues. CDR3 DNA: TGTGCCAGCACCCCTAGCGGGGGGTTCAATGAGCAGTTCTTC. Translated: CASTPSGGFNEQFF.

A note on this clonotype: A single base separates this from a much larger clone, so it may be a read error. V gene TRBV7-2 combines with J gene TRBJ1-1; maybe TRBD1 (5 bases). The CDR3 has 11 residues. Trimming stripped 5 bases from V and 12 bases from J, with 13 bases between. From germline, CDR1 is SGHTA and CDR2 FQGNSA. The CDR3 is CASSQAGGTFF. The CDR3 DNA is TGTGCCAGCAGCCAGGCGGGGGGAACTTTCTTT.

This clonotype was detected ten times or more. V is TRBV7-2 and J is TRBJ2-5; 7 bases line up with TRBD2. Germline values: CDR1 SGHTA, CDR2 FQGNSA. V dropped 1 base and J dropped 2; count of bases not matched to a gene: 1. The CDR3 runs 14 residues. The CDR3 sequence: CASSLGSGQETQYF. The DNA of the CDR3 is TGTGCCAGCAGCTTAGGTAGCGGGCAAGAGACCCAGTACTTC.

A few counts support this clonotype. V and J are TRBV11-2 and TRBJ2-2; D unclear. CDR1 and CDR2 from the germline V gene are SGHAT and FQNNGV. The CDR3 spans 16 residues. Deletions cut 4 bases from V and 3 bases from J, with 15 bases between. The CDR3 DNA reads TGTGCCAGCAGCTCCATGGCCGGACCCGACACCGGGGAGCTGTTTTTT. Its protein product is CASSSMAGPDTGELFF. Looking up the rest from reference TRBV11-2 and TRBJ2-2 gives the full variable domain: EAGVAQSPRYKIIEKRQSVAFWCNPISGHATLYWYQQILGQGPKLLIQFQNNGVVDDSQLPKDRFSAERLKGVDSTLKIQPAKLEDSAVYLCASSSMAGPDTGELFFGEGSRLTVL.

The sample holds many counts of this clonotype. This CDR3 is CSARVLRSASRPDTQYF. CDR3 nucleotides: TGCAGTGCTAGAGTTCTTCGGAGTGCTAGCCGCCCAGATACGCAGTATTTT. The rearrangement joins TRBV20-1 to TRBJ2-3; TRBD2 is a possible D gene (5 bases). Trimming left V 1 base short and J 4 bases short, with 21 bases between. There are 17 residues in the CDR3. CDR1 is DFQATT and CDR2 is SNEGSKA in the germline V gene (reference sequence).

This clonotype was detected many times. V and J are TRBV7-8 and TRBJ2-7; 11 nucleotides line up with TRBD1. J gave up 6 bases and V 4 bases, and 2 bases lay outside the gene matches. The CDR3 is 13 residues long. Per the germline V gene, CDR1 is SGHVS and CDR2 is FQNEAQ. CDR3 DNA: TGTGCCAGCAGCTATGGACAGGGGGCCGAGCAGTACTTC. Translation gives CASSYGQGAEQYF.

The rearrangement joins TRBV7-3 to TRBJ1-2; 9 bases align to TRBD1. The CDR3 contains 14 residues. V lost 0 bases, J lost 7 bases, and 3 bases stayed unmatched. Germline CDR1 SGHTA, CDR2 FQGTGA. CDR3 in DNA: TGTGCCAGCAGCTTAACGGGACAGGGTACTGGCTACACCTTC. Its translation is CASSLTGQGTGYTF.

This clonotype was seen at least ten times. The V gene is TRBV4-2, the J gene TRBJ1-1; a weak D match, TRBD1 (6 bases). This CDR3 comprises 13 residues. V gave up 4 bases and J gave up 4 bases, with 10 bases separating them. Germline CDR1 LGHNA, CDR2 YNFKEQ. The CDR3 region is CASSPGASTEAFF. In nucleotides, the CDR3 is TGTGCCAGCAGCCCAGGGGCCAGCACTGAAGCTTTCTTT.

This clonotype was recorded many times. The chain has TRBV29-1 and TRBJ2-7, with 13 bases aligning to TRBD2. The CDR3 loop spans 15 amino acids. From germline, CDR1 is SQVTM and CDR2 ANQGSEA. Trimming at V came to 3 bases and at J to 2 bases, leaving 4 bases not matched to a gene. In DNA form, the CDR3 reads TGCAGCGTTGAGGAGGGACTAGCGGGACCCTACGAGCAGTACTTC. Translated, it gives CSVEEGLAGPYEQYF.

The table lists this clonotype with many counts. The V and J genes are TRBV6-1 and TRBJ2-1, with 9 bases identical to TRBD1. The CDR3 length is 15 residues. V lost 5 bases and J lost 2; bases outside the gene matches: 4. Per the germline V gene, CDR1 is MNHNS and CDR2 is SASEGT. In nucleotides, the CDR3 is TGTGCCAGCAGTCCCCGGGACAGGGCCTACAATGAGCAGTTCTTC. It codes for CASSPRDRAYNEQFF.

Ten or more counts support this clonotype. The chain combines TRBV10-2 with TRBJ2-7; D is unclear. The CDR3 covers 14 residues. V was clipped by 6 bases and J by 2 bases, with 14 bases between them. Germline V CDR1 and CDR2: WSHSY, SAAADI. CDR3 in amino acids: CASSSSLPTYEQYF. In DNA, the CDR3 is TGCGCCAGCAGCTCAAGCCTGCCGACCTACGAGCAGTACTTC.

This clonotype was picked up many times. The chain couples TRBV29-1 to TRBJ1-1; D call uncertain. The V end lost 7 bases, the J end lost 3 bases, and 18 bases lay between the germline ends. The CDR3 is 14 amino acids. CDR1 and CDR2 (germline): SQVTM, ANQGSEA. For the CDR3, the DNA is TGCAGCGCCACGGCTCGGATTAGGGACACTGAAGCTTTCTTT. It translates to CSATARIRDTEAFF.

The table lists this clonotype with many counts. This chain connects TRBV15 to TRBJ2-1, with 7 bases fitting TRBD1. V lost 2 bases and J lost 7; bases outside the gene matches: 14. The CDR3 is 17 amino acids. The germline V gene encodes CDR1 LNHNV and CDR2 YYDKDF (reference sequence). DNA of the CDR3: TGTGCCACCAGCAGACATAGCCGGGACAGTGATCCGAATGAGCAGTTCTTC. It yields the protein CATSRHSRDSDPNEQFF.

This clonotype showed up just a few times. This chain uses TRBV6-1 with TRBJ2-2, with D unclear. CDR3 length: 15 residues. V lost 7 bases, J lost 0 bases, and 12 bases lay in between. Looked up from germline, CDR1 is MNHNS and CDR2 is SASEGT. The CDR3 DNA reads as TGTGCCAGCACCTTTGGTGACGCGAACACCGGGGAGCTGTTTTTT. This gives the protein CASTFGDANTGELFF.